This T cell receptor beta chain was documented in a study of shared clonotypes between healthy human individuals. Study context: The study used three CD4 naive, three CD4 memory, two CD8 naive and one CD8 memory plate per donor. Whole-study results and caveats: The study generally estimated greater richness for naive than memory subsets.

Trimming took off 1 base at V and 6 bases at J, with 7 bases between the two ends. The CDR3 is 12 residues long. Per the germline V gene, CDR1 is KGHSH and CDR2 is LQKENI. The study enrolled healthy HIV-negative adults without recent acute infections or vaccinations as donors. When replicate PCRs were run on sorted subsets, they used approximately 210 ng DNA, approximately 33,000 T cell genomes. Profiling relied on immunoSEQ multiplex PCR, and the TCRdb table lists in-frame clones only, not all of them. The sample comprises approximately 1.5 million clones, 98% to 99% of which are singletons, and under 0.45% rests with the top ten. Concerning this clone: Its target is unknown. Distinct nucleotide sequences in the sample also encode this CDR3.

The gene calls are TRBV18 and TRBJ2-7; no clear D. What was sequenced was naive CD4+ T cells sorted from blood. The subset is: CD45RA+ positively selected. The receptor was isolated from a young man in good health. In DNA form, the CDR3 reads TGTGCCAGCTCACCACGGCTTTCCGAGCAGTACTTC. Translation gives CASSPRLSEQYF.